This T cell receptor beta chain was sequenced during a study of OX40 agonist ivuxolimab in advanced cancers. Study-level background: In three patients, partial responses were observed, one with hepatocellular carcinoma and two with cutaneous melanoma.

Clones were sequenced by immunoSEQ multiplex PCR, and TCRdb holds only the in-frame ones, with some missing. The sample contains 65,000 or so clones, just over 85% of which appear only once. Autoimmune disease history or systemic immunosuppression disqualified patients. Patients had blood sampled at baseline and again on cycle 4 day 1 and cycle 7 day 1. Per the germline V gene, CDR1 is MNHNY and CDR2 is SVGAGI (reference sequence). V lost 5 bases and J lost 0, with 5 bases in between. The CDR3 spans 14 residues. This clone has only a few counts. The sample consisted of CD4+ or CD8+ T cells sorted from blood, taken in a trial of the OX40 agonist ivuxolimab. The J gene is TRBJ2-6, the V gene TRBV6-6; no firm D call. The TCR originated in an adult with an advanced solid tumor such as melanoma, head and neck, liver or kidney cancer. Written as DNA, the CDR3 is TGTGCCAGCAGTCGCGGCTCTGGGGCCAACGTCCTGACTTTC. It translates to CASSRGSGANVLTF.